The 29 T cell receptor beta chains below come from one sample, sequenced in a study of blood T cell repertoires in COVID-19. Assay used: immunoSEQ multiplex PCR; TCRdb lists only in-frame clones, some missing. The profile covers nearly 350,000 clones, with about 90% appearing a single time and approximately 0.93% taken by the ten largest. Sample: PBMCs or T cells enriched from blood (not recorded which). These receptors originate from a woman aged 25 to 45 who had recovered from COVID-19.

This clone was counted once. The gene calls are TRBV28 and TRBJ1-2, with 7 bases identical to TRBD1. Per germline, CDR1 MDHEN and CDR2 SYDVKM. Germline trimming cut 10 bases from V and 8 bases from J; bases unmatched to any gene: 7. This CDR3 is 11 amino acids long. As DNA, the CDR3 is TGTGCCATCGCAACAGGGGTCGGCTACACCTTC. Translating it yields CAIATGVGYTF.

The chain joins TRBV7-9 to TRBJ2-7; D is unclear. Trimming stripped 5 bases from V and 4 bases from J, with 9 bases between. Germline V CDR1 and CDR2: SEHNR, FQNEAQ (reference sequence). The CDR3 consists of 12 residues. DNA for the CDR3: TGTGCCAGCAGCATGACACAATACGAGCAGTACTTC. Translated, it gives CASSMTQYEQYF.

This clone was picked up one time. The V and J genes are TRBV12-3 or TRBV12-4 and TRBJ1-2, with 9 bases fitting TRBD1. J was trimmed by 7 bases and V by 1 base; bases with no gene match: 1. The length of the CDR3 is 13 residues. CDR3 protein: CASSLDRGLGYTF. The CDR3 bases are TGTGCCAGCAGTTTAGACAGGGGGCTTGGCTACACCTTC.

The chain joins TRBV11-2 to TRBJ2-1; the D gene is possibly TRBD2 (7 bases). The germline V gene encodes CDR1 SGHAT and CDR2 FQNNGV. The CDR3 runs to 14 residues. Trimming stripped 5 bases from V and 9 bases from J, with 17 bases between. CDR3 amino acids: CASSRGGVGAEQFF. CDR3 bases: TGTGCCAGCAGCAGAGGGGGGGTGGGCGCTGAGCAGTTCTTC.

The V gene is TRBV5-6, the J gene TRBJ2-5; D is uncertain. Trimming removed 0 bases at V and 2 bases at J, with 11 bases between. CDR3 length: 15 amino acids. Germline CDR1 reads SGHDT; CDR2 reads YYEEEE. This CDR3 reads CASSLGLVAQETQYF. For the CDR3, the DNA is TGTGCCAGCAGCTTGGGGCTAGTCGCGCAAGAGACCCAGTACTTC.

In this sample, this clone turned up once. The chain uses TRBV5-6 and TRBJ2-7; 12 positions agree with TRBD1. V lost 5 bases, J lost 6 bases, and 12 bases stayed unmatched. The germline CDR1 and CDR2 sequences are SGHDT and YYEEEE. This CDR3 has 16 amino acids. In nucleotides, the CDR3 is TGTGCCAGCAGGGAAGCCGGGACAGGGGGCTCTGGCGAGCAGTACTTC. Protein sequence: CASREAGTGGSGEQYF. Drawing the rest from reference TRBV5-6 and TRBJ2-7, the complete variable domain is DAGVTQSPTHLIKTRGQQVTLRCSPKSGHDTVSWYQQALGQGPQFIFQYYEEEERQRGNFPDRFSGHQFPNYSSELNVNALLLGDSALYLCASREAGTGGSGEQYFGPGTRLTVT.

CDR3 sequence (DNA): TGTGCCAGCAGCCCGGGGGAGCGACCGCTGATTAACTATGGCTACACCTTC. Translating it yields CASSPGERPLINYGYTF. The V call is TRBV11-2, the J call TRBJ1-2; perhaps TRBD1 as D (5 bases). The CDR3 is 17 amino acids. V lost 5 bases, J lost 1 base, and 20 bases lay in between. CDR1 is SGHAT and CDR2 is FQNNGV in the germline V gene.

The CDR3 spells CASSQDLNQPQHF. For the CDR3, the DNA is TGTGCCAGCAGCCAAGATTTAAATCAGCCCCAGCATTTT. V gene TRBV3-1 (or the pseudogene TRBV3-2) combines with J gene TRBJ1-5; D call uncertain. The CDR3 is 13 amino acids. The germline gives CDR1 LGHDT, CDR2 YNNKEL (reference sequence). V lost 0 bases and J 4 bases, leaving 4 bases between the germline ends.

The genes are TRBV5-6 and TRBJ2-4; D is unclear. This CDR3 spans 11 amino acids. In germline, CDR1 is SGHDT, CDR2 YYEEEE. Trimming cost V 0 bases and J 10 bases, with 5 bases left between them. The CDR3 bases are TGTGCCAGCAGCTTGGGAACAATTCAGTACTTC. Protein product: CASSLGTIQYF.

This clone has only a few counts. The rearrangement uses TRBV10-1 and TRBJ2-2; tentative D call: TRBD1 (6 bases). Germline V gives CDR1 WNHNN, CDR2 SYGVQD (reference sequence). This CDR3 has 14 residues. The V gene lost 8 bases and the J gene lost 3 bases, with 13 bases spanning the gap. The CDR3 region has the DNA TGCGCCAGCCAAGGGGGTCTCGACACCGGGGAGCTGTTTTTT. This gives the protein CASQGGLDTGELFF.

The chain carries TRBV28 and TRBJ2-5; a weak D match, TRBD2 (7 bases). This CDR3 has 15 amino acids. Trimming cost V 2 bases and J 5 bases, with 15 bases left between them. CDR1 is MDHEN, CDR2 SYDVKM, per germline. The DNA of the CDR3 is TGTGCCAGCAGTTTAGGGGGGGCGAAGATGGAGACCCAGTACTTC. It specifies CASSLGGAKMETQYF.

The chain recombines TRBV11-2 with TRBJ1-2; D ambiguous. The CDR3 is 12 amino acids. V gave up 5 bases and J gave up 2 bases, with 6 bases separating them. CDR1 and CDR2 from the germline V gene are SGHAT and FQNNGV. Here the CDR3 DNA reads TGTGCCAGCAGCCCCAGGAACTATGGCTACACCTTC. Its protein product is CASSPRNYGYTF.

This chain connects TRBV12-3 or TRBV12-4 to TRBJ1-5, with D hard to call. V lost 6 bases and J lost 5, with 11 bases in between. The CDR3 contains 13 residues. CDR3: CASSSFGDQPQHF. The CDR3 DNA reads as TGTGCCAGCAGCTCCTTTGGAGATCAGCCCCAGCATTTT.

The chain couples TRBV7-7 to TRBJ1-5; D gene uncertain. This CDR3 contains 16 residues. Germline V gene sequence: CDR1 SSHAT, CDR2 FNYEAQ (reference sequence). V lost 6 bases and J 7 bases, leaving 22 bases between the germline ends. CDR3 sequence (DNA): TGTGCCAGCAGACCCTTTTGGGCTGAGGAGGTACAGCCCCAGCATTTT. This encodes CASRPFWAEEVQPQHF.

This chain uses TRBV2 with TRBJ2-5, with TRBD1 identical over 7 bases. The CDR3 runs 12 residues. V lost 10 bases, J lost 2 bases, and 4 bases stayed unmatched. Per the germline V gene, CDR1 is SNHLY and CDR2 is FYNNEI. The CDR3 DNA reads TGTGCCATACCGGGACAGCAAGAGACCCAGTACTTC. It encodes CAIPGQQETQYF.

The chain joins TRBV6-5 to TRBJ1-2; the match to TRBD1 covers 9 bases. The CDR3 loop spans 13 amino acids. The J segment lost 2 bases and the V segment lost 8 bases, leaving 3 bases of the junction unmatched. CDR1 and CDR2 (germline): MNHEY, SVGAGI. CDR3 loop: CASSGTGNYGYTF. The DNA of the CDR3 is TGTGCCAGCTCCGGGACAGGGAACTATGGCTACACCTTC.

This chain uses TRBV30 with TRBJ1-2; possibly TRBD1 for D (6 bases). Trimming removed 2 bases at V and 5 bases at J, with 18 bases between. Per the germline V gene, CDR1 is GTSNPN and CDR2 is SVGIG (reference sequence). CDR3 length: 15 amino acids. CDR3 sequence: CAWSTHMTGGYGYTF. CDR3 nucleotides: TGTGCCTGGAGTACCCACATGACAGGAGGATATGGCTACACCTTC.

CDR3 coding DNA: TGTGCCAGCAGTGTGGCCCGAACAGGGTTGGAATCACCCCTCCACTTT. It encodes CASSVARTGLESPLHF. V usage is TRBV6-1 and J usage is TRBJ1-6, with D possibly being TRBD1 (6 bases). The CDR3 is 16 residues long. Trimming left V 4 bases short and J 10 bases short, with 20 bases between. Looked up from germline, CDR1 is MNHNS and CDR2 is SASEGT.

The chain employs TRBV5-6 and TRBJ1-4; 7 bases are a match to TRBD1. V lost 1 base to trimming and J lost 6 bases; unmatched junction nucleotides: 0. The germline gives CDR1 SGHDT, CDR2 YYEEEE. This CDR3 is 13 amino acids long. The CDR3 reads CASSLTGDEKLFF. In DNA, the CDR3 is TGTGCCAGCAGCTTGACAGGGGATGAAAAACTGTTTTTT.

This chain joins TRBV5-5 and TRBJ1-6; possible D gene TRBD1, 6 bases. V lost 1 base and J 14 bases, leaving 22 bases between the germline ends. Germline-derived CDR1 and CDR2 are SGHKS and YYEKEE (reference sequence). The CDR3 is made up of 16 amino acids. CDR3 protein: CASSLRGGNSNSALHF. The CDR3 bases are TGTGCCAGCAGCTTGAGAGGGGGAAACTCCAATTCGGCCCTCCACTTT.

This clone was counted a single time. V usage is TRBV2 and J usage is TRBJ2-5; perhaps TRBD1 as D (5 bases). There are 15 residues in the CDR3. The V gene's germline CDR1 is SNHLY and CDR2 FYNNEI. The ends were cut back, 3 bases at V and 0 bases at J, with 11 bases in the middle. CDR3 DNA sequence: TGTGCCAGCAGTGAGCGACAGTGGTACCAAGAGACCCAGTACTTC. As protein: CASSERQWYQETQYF. The whole variable domain, remainder taken from reference TRBV2 and TRBJ2-5, is EPEVTQTPSHQVTQMGQEVILRCVPISNHLYFYWYRQILGQKVEFLVSFYNNEISEKSEIFDDQFSVERPDGSNFTLKIRSTKLEDSAMYFCASSERQWYQETQYFGPGTRLLVL.

The CDR3: CASSTGQGYTF. In DNA, the CDR3 is TGTGCCAGCTCAACCGGACAAGGCTACACCTTC. The gene calls are TRBV18 and TRBJ1-2; D might be TRBD1 (5 bases). Trimming shortened V by 5 bases and J by 8 bases, and 9 bases separated the two germline ends. The CDR3 has 11 amino acids. CDR1 is KGHSH, CDR2 LQKENI, per germline. Filled out from reference TRBV18 and TRBJ1-2, the complete variable domain reads NAGVMQNPRHLVRRRGQEARLRCSPMKGHSHVYWYRQLPEEGLKFMVYLQKENIIDESGMPKERFSAEFPKEGPSILRIQQVVRGDSAAYFCASSTGQGYTFGSGTRLTVV.

This clone was counted once. The chain couples TRBV19 to TRBJ1-1; D possibly corresponds to TRBD1 (5 bases). The CDR3 extends over 14 amino acids. From germline, CDR1 is LNHDA and CDR2 SQIVND (reference sequence). V lost 6 bases, J lost 3 bases, and 14 bases lay in between. The CDR3 loop is CASSPRGRYTEAFF. CDR3 sequence (DNA): TGTGCCAGTAGCCCACGGGGGAGGTACACTGAAGCTTTCTTT.

The chain has TRBV28 and TRBJ2-7; 12 bases are shared with TRBD2. Looked up from germline, CDR1 is MDHEN and CDR2 is SYDVKM. V shed 7 bases, J shed 3 bases, and the junction held 7 bases outside the gene matches. The CDR3 spans 15 residues. The CDR3 is CASTLGLAGIYEQYF. The CDR3 nucleotides are TGTGCCAGCACCCTAGGACTAGCGGGGATCTACGAGCAGTACTTC.

The chain recombines TRBV28 with TRBJ1-5; 10 bases match TRBD1. The CDR3 runs 13 residues. V gave up 8 bases and J gave up 4 bases; unmatched junction bases: 2. The germline V gene has CDR1 MDHEN and CDR2 SYDVKM. The CDR3, as DNA: TGTGCCAGCGCGGGACAGGGGAATCAGCCCCAGCATTTT. This sequence encodes CASAGQGNQPQHF.

The chain uses TRBV10-2 and TRBJ2-1; 9 bases map to TRBD2. Germline V lookup: CDR1 WSHSY, CDR2 SAAADI. Trimming at V came to 1 base and at J to 4 bases, leaving 2 bases not matched to a gene. The CDR3 has 15 amino acids. In nucleotides, the CDR3 is TGCGCCAGCAGTGAGTTAACTAGCGGGTACAATGAGCAGTTCTTC. It yields the protein CASSELTSGYNEQFF.

This chain links TRBV2 with TRBJ2-2; TRBD1 matches 9 bases. Trimming at V came to 7 bases and at J to 5 bases, leaving 8 bases not matched to a gene. This CDR3 spans 15 amino acids. CDR1 is SNHLY and CDR2 is FYNNEI in the germline V gene. CDR3 sequence: CASKTADRGTGELFF. CDR3 DNA: TGTGCCAGCAAAACCGCCGACAGGGGGACCGGGGAGCTGTTTTTT. The full variable domain, in which reference TRBV2 and TRBJ2-2 provide the parts outside the CDR3, is EPEVTQTPSHQVTQMGQEVILRCVPISNHLYFYWYRQILGQKVEFLVSFYNNEISEKSEIFDDQFSVERPDGSNFTLKIRSTKLEDSAMYFCASKTADRGTGELFFGEGSRLTVL.

The chain carries TRBV5-3 and TRBJ2-7; D is perhaps TRBD1 (5 bases). TRBV5-3 is flagged as an ORF with uncertain function. This CDR3 comprises 14 residues. V lost 4 bases to trimming and J lost 0 bases, with 11 bases between them. The CDR3 nucleotides are TGTGCCAGAAGCGGCCTGGACACCTCCTACGAGCAGTACTTC. The encoded protein is CARSGLDTSYEQYF.

The rearrangement links TRBV21-1 to TRBJ1-1. TRBV21-1 is shown as a pseudogene. This CDR3 spans 15 amino acids. The CDR3, as DNA: TGTGCCAGCAGCAAATGGGTGGAGACGAACACTGAAGCTTTCTTT. This codes for CASSKWVETNTEAFF.